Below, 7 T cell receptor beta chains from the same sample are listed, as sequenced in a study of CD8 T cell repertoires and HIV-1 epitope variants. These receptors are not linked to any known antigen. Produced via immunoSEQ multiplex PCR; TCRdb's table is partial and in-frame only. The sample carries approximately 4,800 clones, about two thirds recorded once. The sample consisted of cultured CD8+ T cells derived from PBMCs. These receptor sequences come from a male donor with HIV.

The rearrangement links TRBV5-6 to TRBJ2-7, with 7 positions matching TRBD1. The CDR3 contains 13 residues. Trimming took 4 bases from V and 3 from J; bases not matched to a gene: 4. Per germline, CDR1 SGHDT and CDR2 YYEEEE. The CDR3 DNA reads TGTGCCAGCAGCGACAGGGTTAACTACGAGCAGTACTTC. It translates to CASSDRVNYEQYF.

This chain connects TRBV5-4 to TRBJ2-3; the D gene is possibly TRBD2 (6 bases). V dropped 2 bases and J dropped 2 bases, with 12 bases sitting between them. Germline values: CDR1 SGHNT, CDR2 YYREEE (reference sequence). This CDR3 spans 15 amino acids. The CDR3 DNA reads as TGTGCCAGCAGCTTAGTGGGGGGTTCCACAGATACGCAGTATTTT. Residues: CASSLVGGSTDTQYF.

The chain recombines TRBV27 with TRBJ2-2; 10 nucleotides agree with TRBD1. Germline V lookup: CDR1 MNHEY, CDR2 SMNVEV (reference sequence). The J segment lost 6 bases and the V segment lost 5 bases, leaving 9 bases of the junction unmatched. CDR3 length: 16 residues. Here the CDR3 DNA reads TGTGCCAGCAGTCCTTCCGGGACAGGGGTGCCCGGGGAGCTGTTTTTT. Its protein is CASSPSGTGVPGELFF.

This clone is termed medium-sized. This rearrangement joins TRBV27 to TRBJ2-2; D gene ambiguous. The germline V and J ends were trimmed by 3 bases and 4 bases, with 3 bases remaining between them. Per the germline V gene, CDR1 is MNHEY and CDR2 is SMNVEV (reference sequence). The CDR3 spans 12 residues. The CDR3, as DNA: TGTGCCAGCAGTTTCGGCACCGGGGAGCTGTTTTTT. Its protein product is CASSFGTGELFF.

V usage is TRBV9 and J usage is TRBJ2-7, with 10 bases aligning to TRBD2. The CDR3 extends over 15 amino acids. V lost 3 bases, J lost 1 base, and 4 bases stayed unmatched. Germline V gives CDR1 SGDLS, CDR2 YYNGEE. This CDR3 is CASSDQRGGSYEQYF. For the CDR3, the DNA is TGTGCCAGCAGCGATCAGCGGGGGGGATCCTACGAGCAGTACTTC.

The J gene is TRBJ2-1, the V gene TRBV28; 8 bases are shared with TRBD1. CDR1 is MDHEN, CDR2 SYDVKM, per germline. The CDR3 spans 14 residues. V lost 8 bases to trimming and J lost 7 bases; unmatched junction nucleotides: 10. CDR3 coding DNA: TGTGCCAGCGGACTGGGGACAGGAGGGAATGAGCAGTTCTTC. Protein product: CASGLGTGGNEQFF. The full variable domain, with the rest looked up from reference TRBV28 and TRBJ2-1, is DVKVTQSSRYLVKRTGEKVFLECVQDMDHENMFWYRQDPGLGLRLIYFSYDVKMKEKGDIPEGYSVSREKKERFSLILESASTNQTSMYLCASGLGTGGNEQFFGPGTRLTVL.

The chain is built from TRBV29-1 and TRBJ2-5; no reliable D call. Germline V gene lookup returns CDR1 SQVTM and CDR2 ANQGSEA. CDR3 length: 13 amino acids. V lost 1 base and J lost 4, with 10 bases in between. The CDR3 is CSVEAPGVETQYF. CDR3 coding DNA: TGCAGCGTTGAAGCCCCTGGGGTAGAGACCCAGTACTTC.